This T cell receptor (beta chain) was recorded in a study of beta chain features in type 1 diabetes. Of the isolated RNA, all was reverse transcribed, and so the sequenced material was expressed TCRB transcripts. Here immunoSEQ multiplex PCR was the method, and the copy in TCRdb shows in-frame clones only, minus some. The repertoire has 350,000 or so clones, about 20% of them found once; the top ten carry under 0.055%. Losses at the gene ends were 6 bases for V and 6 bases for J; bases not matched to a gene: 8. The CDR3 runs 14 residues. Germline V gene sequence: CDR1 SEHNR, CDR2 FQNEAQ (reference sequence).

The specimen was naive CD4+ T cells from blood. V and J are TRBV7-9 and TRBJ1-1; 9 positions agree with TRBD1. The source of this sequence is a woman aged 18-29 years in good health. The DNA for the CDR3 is TGTGCCAGCAGTCGGGGACAGGGTCGGGCTGAAGCTTTCTTT. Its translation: CASSRGQGRAEAFF.